This TCR beta chain was obtained from a study of OX40 agonist ivuxolimab in advanced cancers. In this sample, this clone turned up once. Its antigen is unknown. Germline V gives CDR1 LGHNA, CDR2 YNFKEQ. The CDR3 runs to 15 residues. Trimming left V 2 bases short and J 8 bases short, with 16 bases between. Study-wide results and limits: At 0.1 to 3.0 mg/kg, clonal expansion of CD4+ and CD8+ blood T cells had occurred by week 6. Averaged across samples, CD8+ T cells carried more expanded clones than CD4+ did.

The protocol was immunoSEQ multiplex PCR, while the TCRdb copy is restricted to in-frame clones and leaves out a portion. The sample contains approximately 60,000 clones, 91% of which appear only once. This TCR was sampled from an adult with an advanced solid tumor such as melanoma, head and neck, liver or kidney cancer. The chain couples TRBV4-2 to TRBJ2-4; no firm D call. Sequenced here: CD4+ or CD8+ T cells sorted from blood, sampled in a trial of the OX40 agonist ivuxolimab. The DNA for the CDR3 is TGTGCCAGCAGCCAAAACCCCCTAAACGCGGACATTCAGTACTTC. Translating gives CASSQNPLNADIQYF.